Detailed here is one T cell receptor beta chain. Its antigen is undetermined. TCR beta cDNA libraries included unique molecular identifiers. Using its own MiXCR run on the PCR reads, TCRdb lists one record per CDR3 protein. Of roughly 600,000 distinct CDR3 sequences listed, roughly 46% are singletons. The data were obtained in a study of post-analysis software for immune sequencing data. Overall study results and limits: In patients, roughly 5 TRBV segments were more frequent than in controls, with TRBV5-6, TRBV5-1 and TRBV20-1 among them.

The CDR3 runs to 17 residues. V was pared by 1 base and J by 1 base, with 12 bases between. Germline V gene lookup returns CDR1 SGHRS and CDR2 YFSETQ. This clonotype was obtained from a girl aged 5 to 17 with multiple sclerosis. The chain couples TRBV5-1 to TRBJ2-6; D possibly corresponds to TRBD1 (6 bases). The sample comprised blood. This CDR3 reads CASSLFSRGSGANVLTF. The DNA of the CDR3 is TGCGCCAGCAGCTTGTTCTCTAGGGGGTCTGGGGCCAACGTCCTGACTTTC. The entire variable domain, with the rest obtained from reference TRBV5-1 and TRBJ2-6, is as follows: KAGVTQTPRYLIKTRGQQVTLSCSPISGHRSVSWYQQTPGQGLQFLFEYFSETQRNKGNFPGRFSGRQFSNSRSEMNVSTLELGDSALYLCASSLFSRGSGANVLTFGAGSRLTVL.